This T cell receptor (beta chain) was obtained from a study of T cells after yellow fever vaccination. 5'RACE template switching added a universal primer site and UMIs to TCR cDNA. TCRdb itself ran the 5' RACE reads through MiXCR, one entry per CDR3 protein. The table includes about 320,000 distinct CDR3 sequences, 6.8% detected once. Study-wide results and limits: Although most clonotypes did not, a small share appeared in both CD4 and CD8 compartments. Post-booster samples contained most primary-vaccination clones (more than 95% CD4, about 90% CD8).

Germline CDR1 and CDR2: SGHTA and FQGNSA. CDR3 length: 16 residues. Trimming removed 4 bases at V and 4 bases at J, with 19 bases between. This clonotype was observed many times. Its antigen is unidentified. This TCR came from a man aged 18 to 29 who received the YFV17D yellow fever vaccine. The rearrangement links TRBV7-2 to TRBJ1-1; a possible D gene is TRBD1 (5 bases). This specimen was PBMCs, taken about 41 days after the first yellow fever vaccination. Here the CDR3 reads CASSYDGRGSGTEAFF. CDR3 nucleotides: TGTGCCAGCAGCTATGACGGACGGGGGAGCGGCACTGAAGCTTTCTTT.